Listed below are T cell receptor beta chains from one sample, sequenced in a study of cytomegalovirus exposure and HLA in healthy donors. Libraries were prepared by immunoSEQ multiplex PCR; TCRdb keeps only in-frame clonotypes and omits some of them. The sample carries around 190,000 clones, around 79% recorded once. What was sequenced was PBMCs. The source is a woman in her fifties or sixties in good health and CMV-seronegative. Both conserved end residues are part of each CDR3. The D gene is left open where the match is weak. Clone size is not always given. Where it is, it says once, few, many or a class for expanded clones.

CDR3	DNA	size	D	V	J
CASHGLAGVRGTDTQYF	TGTGCCAGCCATGGACTAGCGGGAGTAAGAGGCACAGATACGCAGTATTTT	NA	TRBD2	TRBV28	TRBJ2-3
CASRGGNTGELFF	TGTGCCAGCAGAGGAGGGAACACCGGGGAGCTGTTTTTT	NA	NA	TRBV27	TRBJ2-2
CASSQDWTSGEQFF	TGCGCCAGCAGCCAAGATTGGACTAGCGGTGAGCAGTTCTTC	NA	TRBD2	TRBV4-1	TRBJ2-1
CASSIGGTGVLYGYTF	TGTGCCAGTAGTATTGGGGGGACAGGGGTCCTCTATGGCTACACCTTC	NA	TRBD1	TRBV19	TRBJ1-2
CAWMGQGAGGEKLFF	TGTGCCTGGATGGGACAGGGGGCTGGTGGTGAAAAACTGTTTTTT	NA	TRBD1	TRBV30	TRBJ1-4
CASSQAPGTVYEQYF	TGCGCCAGCAGCCAAGCTCCCGGGACAGTCTACGAGCAGTACTTC	few	TRBD1	TRBV4-3	TRBJ2-7
CASSQGQTEQYF	TGTGCCAGCAGTCAAGGACAGACCGAGCAGTACTTC	NA	NA	TRBV2	TRBJ2-7
CASRTGIGELFF	TGTGCCAGCAGGACGGGGATCGGGGAGCTGTTTTTT	NA	NA	TRBV25-1	TRBJ2-2
CASSLGGPTDTQYF	TGTGCCAGCAGCTTAGGGGGGCCAACAGATACGCAGTATTTT	NA	NA	TRBV7-2	TRBJ2-3
CASSGQHGTSSYEQYF	TGTGCCAGTAGTGGCCAACATGGGACTAGCTCCTACGAGCAGTACTTC	NA	TRBD2	TRBV19	TRBJ2-7
CASSRDRNITF	TGTGCCAGCAGTCGGGACAGAAATATTACCTTC	NA	TRBD1	TRBV27	TRBJ1-2
CASTSGGSYSYGYTF	NA	NA	NA	TRBV28	TRBJ1-2
CASSPGVYMNTEAFF	TGTGCCAGTAGCCCAGGGGTGTACATGAACACTGAAGCTTTCTTT	NA	NA	TRBV19	TRBJ1-1
CASSADAGSTDTQYF	TGCGCCAGCAGTGCCGATGCCGGGAGCACAGATACGCAGTATTTT	NA	NA	TRBV5-1	TRBJ2-3
CASSPPLVGGLNTEAFF	TGTGCCAGCAGTCCCCCCCTGGTGGGGGGTTTGAACACTGAAGCTTTCTTT	NA	NA	TRBV28	TRBJ1-1
CASSLGQGTDTQYF	TGTGCCAGCAGCCTCGGACAGGGTACAGATACGCAGTATTTT	NA	TRBD1	TRBV7-9	TRBJ2-3
CASSISGGLDTQYF	TGCGCCAGCAGCATTAGCGGGGGCCTAGATACGCAGTATTTT	NA	TRBD2	TRBV5-1	TRBJ2-3
CASSVVPTRDNEQFF	TGTGCCAGCAGCGTAGTCCCCACTAGAGACAATGAGCAGTTCTTC	once	NA	TRBV9	TRBJ2-1
CASSYPRGYGTGELFF	TGTGCCAGCAGTTACCCGAGGGGGTACGGCACCGGGGAGCTGTTTTTT	NA	NA	TRBV6-5	TRBJ2-2
CASSAFVSLNQPQHF	TGTGCCAGCAGTGCTTTTGTGTCCCTCAATCAGCCCCAGCATTTT	NA	NA	TRBV2	TRBJ1-5
CASSQDRTGGVPYNEQFF	TGTGCCAGCAGCCAAGATCGGACAGGGGGCGTCCCCTACAATGAGCAGTTCTTC	NA	TRBD1	TRBV14	TRBJ2-1
CASSLDRAGYQPQHF	TGTGCCAGCAGTCTGGACAGGGCCGGGTATCAGCCCCAGCATTTT	NA	TRBD1	TRBV2	TRBJ1-5
CASMFGTGLSEQYF	TGTGCCAGCATGTTTGGGACAGGTTTAAGCGAGCAGTACTTC	NA	TRBD1	TRBV2	TRBJ2-7
CASSLQGDGYTF	TGTGCCAGCAGCTTGCAGGGGGATGGCTACACCTTC	NA	TRBD1	TRBV5-4	TRBJ1-2
CASSQGIVGQRSYEQYF	TGCGCCAGCAGCCAAGGGATCGTGGGACAGAGATCCTACGAGCAGTACTTC	NA	TRBD1	TRBV4-1	TRBJ2-7
CATDRTGGPYEQYF	TGTGCCACCGACCGAACAGGGGGTCCCTACGAGCAGTACTTC	NA	TRBD1	TRBV10-3	TRBJ2-7
CASSLGVSYEQYF	TGTGCCAGTAGTCTCGGAGTCTCCTACGAGCAGTACTTC	NA	NA	TRBV19	TRBJ2-7
CASSQGVYNEQFF	TGTGCCAGCAGCCAGGGGGTCTACAATGAGCAGTTCTTC	NA	TRBD1	TRBV11-2	TRBJ2-1
CASSLRGYEQYF	TGTGCCAGCAGCTTAAGAGGTTACGAGCAGTACTTC	NA	NA	TRBV7-2	TRBJ2-7
CASSYLAGGNEQYF	TGTGCCAGCAGCTATCTAGCGGGAGGGAACGAGCAGTACTTC	NA	TRBD2	TRBV28	TRBJ2-7
CASSLASTGWADTQYF	TGCGCCAGCAGCTTGGCCTCTACAGGGTGGGCAGATACGCAGTATTTT	NA	NA	TRBV5-1	TRBJ2-3
CASSLRQGNTIYF	TGCGCCAGCAGCCTTCGACAGGGGAACACCATATATTTT	NA	TRBD1	TRBV5-1	TRBJ1-3
CASSENRDLNEKLFF	TGTGCCAGCAGTGAAAACAGGGATCTTAATGAAAAACTGTTTTTT	NA	NA	TRBV6-1	TRBJ1-4
CASSYSTSGAYNEQFF	TGTGCCAGCAGTTACTCCACTAGCGGGGCTTACAATGAGCAGTTCTTC	NA	TRBD2	TRBV6-5	TRBJ2-1
CASSPRDRVYGTEAFF	TGTGCCAGCAGCCCCCGGGACAGGGTTTATGGGACTGAAGCTTTCTTT	NA	TRBD1	TRBV9	TRBJ1-1
CASSLMSGSTEAFF	TGTGCCAGCAGCTTAATGAGCGGTAGCACTGAAGCTTTCTTT	NA	NA	TRBV7-3	TRBJ1-1
CASTRLAGGSDTQYF	TGTGCCAGCACCCGACTAGCGGGGGGATCAGATACGCAGTATTTT	NA	TRBD2	TRBV2	TRBJ2-3
CASSLEQGVGEQYF	TGTGCCAGCAGTTTAGAACAGGGAGTGGGTGAGCAGTACTTC	NA	NA	TRBV27	TRBJ2-5
CASSSRQGDYEQYF	TGTGCCAGCAGCTCTAGACAGGGCGACTACGAGCAGTACTTC	NA	TRBD1	TRBV6-5	TRBJ2-7
CASSKLGQMNTEAFF	TGTGCCAGCAGCAAATTGGGACAGATGAACACTGAAGCTTTCTTT	NA	TRBD1	TRBV27	TRBJ1-1
CASSYSAGNYGYTF	TGTGCCAGCAGTTACTCGGCGGGGAACTATGGCTACACCTTC	NA	NA	TRBV6-5	TRBJ1-2